The 29 T cell receptor beta chains below all came from one sample that was sequenced in a study of shared clonotypes between healthy human individuals. Selected positively for CCR7 and CD45RO-negative, naive CD8 cells excluded terminally differentiated effector memory CD45RA+ cells. Assay used: immunoSEQ multiplex PCR; TCRdb lists only in-frame clones, some missing. The top ten clones hold 1.2% of a sample with nearly 2 million clones, about 94% of them seen once. Sample: naive CD8+ T cells sorted from blood. The receptors here all came from a man aged 18 to 30 in good health.

The chain couples TRBV27 to TRBJ2-7; 11 positions agree with TRBD2. This CDR3 has 14 residues. The V and J ends lost 5 bases and 6 bases, in that order; junction bases with no gene match: 6. Per germline, CDR1 MNHEY and CDR2 SMNVEV (reference sequence). CDR3 region: CASSPVAGGPEQYF. The CDR3 nucleotides are TGTGCCAGCAGTCCTGTAGCGGGAGGGCCCGAGCAGTACTTC.

The chain recombines TRBV6-6 with TRBJ2-6; D call uncertain. This CDR3 has 15 residues. Trimming took 6 bases from V and 2 from J, leaving 11 bases between them. Germline V lookup: CDR1 MNHNY, CDR2 SVGAGI (reference sequence). The CDR3 DNA reads as TGTGCCAGCAGCCAACTGGTAGCTGGGGCCAACGTCCTGACTTTC. Translating it yields CASSQLVAGANVLTF.

This chain links TRBV27 with TRBJ2-7, with TRBD1 as a possible D gene (5 bases). This CDR3 is 16 amino acids long. CDR1 is MNHEY, CDR2 SMNVEV, per germline (reference sequence). V lost 4 bases to trimming and J lost 7 bases, with 23 bases between them. As DNA, the CDR3 is TGTGCCAGCAGTTCCCCAGACAGCGTCCGTAATGGTGAGCAGTACTTC. Its protein is CASSSPDSVRNGEQYF.

The chain is built from TRBV5-1 and TRBJ1-5, with D tentatively TRBD1 (6 bases). The CDR3 loop spans 15 amino acids. In germline, CDR1 is SGHRS, CDR2 YFSETQ. V was cut by 2 bases and J by 4 bases, with 13 bases left in between. CDR3 loop: CASSFTGQPNQPQHF. The CDR3, as DNA: TGCGCCAGCAGCTTCACCGGACAGCCTAATCAGCCCCAGCATTTT.

V and J are TRBV7-9 and TRBJ2-7; D may be TRBD2 (5 bases). The CDR3 is 15 amino acids. Germline-derived CDR1 and CDR2 are SEHNR and FQNEAQ (reference sequence). The V end was cut by 4 bases, the J end by 3 bases, with 16 bases between. The CDR3: CASSSRGSEYYEQYF. CDR3 sequence (DNA): TGTGCCAGCAGCTCCCGCGGTAGCGAGTACTACGAGCAGTACTTC.

The chain recombines TRBV6-5 with TRBJ2-3, with D tentatively TRBD1 (6 bases). CDR3 length: 14 amino acids. In germline, CDR1 is MNHEY, CDR2 SVGAGI. Trimming stripped 6 bases from V and 5 bases from J, with 15 bases between. This CDR3 reads CASSQTGFLDTQYF. Here the CDR3 DNA reads TGTGCCAGCAGCCAAACAGGGTTTTTAGATACGCAGTATTTT.

V and J are TRBV5-8 and TRBJ1-5; D possibly corresponds to TRBD1 (6 bases). Deletions cut 2 bases from V and 11 bases from J, with 17 bases between. CDR3 length: 14 amino acids. Germline V CDR1 and CDR2: SGHTS, YDEGEE. CDR3 protein: CASSLGTGTPSQHF. CDR3 in DNA: TGTGCCAGCAGCTTAGGCACCGGGACACCGTCCCAGCATTTT. The full variable domain, in which reference TRBV5-8 and TRBJ1-5 provide the parts outside the CDR3, is EAGVTQSPTHLIKTRGQQATLRCSPISGHTSVYWYQQALGLGLQFLLWYDEGEERNRGNFPPRFSGRQFPNYSSELNVNALELEDSALYLCASSLGTGTPSQHFGDGTRLSIL.

Of note for this clone: The same CDR3 is also encoded by other DNA sequences in this sample. The chain has TRBV30 and TRBJ1-5, with 10 bases identical to TRBD1. The J segment lost 5 bases and the V segment lost 1 base, leaving 2 bases of the junction unmatched. The CDR3 spans 14 residues. Germline CDR1 is GTSNPN and CDR2 is SVGIG (reference sequence). For the CDR3, the DNA is TGTGCCTGGAGTGGGGGACAGGGGTATCAGCCCCAGCATTTT. The encoded protein is CAWSGGQGYQPQHF.

This chain joins TRBV10-3 and TRBJ2-7, with D possibly called TRBD1 or TRBD2 (6 bases each). The CDR3 loop spans 13 amino acids. V dropped 6 bases and J dropped 2 bases, with 11 bases sitting between them. Germline V gene lookup returns CDR1 ENHRY and CDR2 SYGVKD. The CDR3 DNA reads TGTGCCATCAGGGGGGGCGCGGCCTACGAGCAGTACTTC. Encoded protein: CAIRGGAAYEQYF.

The chain couples TRBV5-1 to TRBJ2-5; D is possibly TRBD1 or TRBD2 (5 bases each). This CDR3 contains 16 residues. V was pared by 4 bases and J by 0 bases, with 16 bases between. Per the germline V gene, CDR1 is SGHRS and CDR2 is YFSETQ. CDR3 nucleotides: TGCGCCAGCAGCGAAGGGACGGTGATTAACCAAGAGACCCAGTACTTC. This gives the protein CASSEGTVINQETQYF.

As regards this clone: This CDR3 is also generated by other DNA sequences in the sample. V usage is TRBV5-4 and J usage is TRBJ2-7; tentative D call: TRBD1 (5 bases). Germline V gene lookup returns CDR1 SGHNT and CDR2 YYREEE (reference sequence). Trimming stripped 2 bases from V and 7 bases from J, with 10 bases between. The CDR3 sequence is 12 residues long. The CDR3 spells CASSLGAGEQYF. The CDR3 DNA reads as TGTGCCAGCAGCTTAGGGGCCGGGGAGCAGTACTTC.

The V gene is TRBV6-4, the J gene TRBJ2-7; 9 bases align to TRBD1. The CDR3 runs 13 residues. After removal of 5 bases from V and 5 bases from J, the junction contained 4 bases not matched to a gene. From germline, CDR1 is MRHNA and CDR2 SNTAGT. The CDR3 protein is CASSKGQGNEQYF. CDR3 DNA: TGTGCCAGCAGTAAGGGACAGGGAAACGAGCAGTACTTC.

The chain carries TRBV27 and TRBJ2-1; either TRBD1 or TRBD2 may fit D (5 bases each). Germline V gene data show CDR1 as MNHEY and CDR2 as SMNVEV (reference sequence). This CDR3 region has 13 residues. The ends were cut back, 5 bases at V and 6 bases at J, with 11 bases in the middle. The CDR3 region is CASSGDAFNEQFF. CDR3 nucleotide sequence: TGTGCCAGCAGTGGGGACGCTTTCAATGAGCAGTTCTTC.

This chain connects TRBV5-1 to TRBJ2-5; D might be TRBD1 (6 bases). The CDR3 length is 17 residues. V shed 7 bases and J shed 3 bases, with 25 bases lying between them. Germline V gene sequence: CDR1 SGHRS, CDR2 YFSETQ. CDR3 sequence (DNA): TGCGCCAGCCGCCAGATCGTGGGGGCCGGGGCTGAAGAGACCCAGTACTTC. Residues: CASRQIVGAGAEETQYF.

The genes are TRBV9 and TRBJ1-1; D call uncertain. The CDR3 consists of 14 residues. The germline CDR1 and CDR2 sequences are SGDLS and YYNGEE. The germline V and J ends were trimmed by 0 bases and 5 bases, with 11 bases remaining between them. The CDR3 DNA is TGTGCCAGCAGCGTAGGTTATATAGATACTGAAGCTTTCTTT. Amino acid sequence: CASSVGYIDTEAFF. Complete variable domain (other parts from reference TRBV9 and TRBJ1-1): DSGVTQTPKHLITATGQRVTLRCSPRSGDLSVYWYQQSLDQGLQFLIQYYNGEERAKGNILERFSAQQFPDLHSELNLSSLELGDSALYFCASSVGYIDTEAFFGQGTRLTVV.

The chain combines TRBV9 with TRBJ2-7; perhaps TRBD1 as D (6 bases). There are 13 residues in the CDR3. The germline V gene encodes CDR1 SGDLS and CDR2 YYNGEE. Trimming cost V 5 bases and J 6 bases, with 15 bases left between them. CDR3 sequence: CASRGAIQCEQYF. The CDR3 nucleotides are TGTGCCAGCAGGGGGGCAATCCAGTGCGAGCAGTACTTC.

The V call is TRBV5-1, the J call TRBJ2-7, with D unclear. Trimming removed 0 bases at V and 2 bases at J, with 12 bases between. Per germline, CDR1 SGHRS and CDR2 YFSETQ. The CDR3 totals 15 residues. The CDR3 DNA follows: TGCGCCAGCAGCTTGGCCGGTTCCACTACCTACGAGCAGTACTTC. As protein: CASSLAGSTTYEQYF.

J is TRBJ2-7 and V is TRBV4-1, with D unclear. V was clipped by 1 base and J by 2 bases, with 18 bases between them. There are 17 residues in the CDR3. CDR1 is MGHRA, CDR2 YSYEKL, per germline. The CDR3, as DNA: TGCGCCAGCAGCCAAGTAAGGTTGGGTGGCGGAACCTACGAGCAGTACTTC. It yields the protein CASSQVRLGGGTYEQYF.

This chain uses TRBV10-1 with TRBJ1-1; the D gene is possibly TRBD1 (6 bases). CDR1 is WNHNN and CDR2 is SYGVQD in the germline V gene (reference sequence). This CDR3 region has 18 residues. Trimming stripped 0 bases from V and 0 bases from J, with 17 bases between. CDR3: CASSESGIYGGMNTEAFF. The DNA for the CDR3 is TGCGCCAGCAGTGAGTCGGGAATTTATGGGGGCATGAACACTGAAGCTTTCTTT.

The chain employs TRBV9 and TRBJ1-1; D possibly corresponds to TRBD1 (6 bases). The CDR3 has 17 residues. The V gene lost 3 bases and the J gene lost 3 bases, with 21 bases spanning the gap. CDR1 and CDR2 (germline): SGDLS, YYNGEE. The CDR3 DNA reads as TGTGCCAGCAGCGCGTCAGAAGGGGGTTTGCCGGACACTGAAGCTTTCTTT. Its translation: CASSASEGGLPDTEAFF. Full variable domain (missing parts from reference TRBV9 and TRBJ1-1): DSGVTQTPKHLITATGQRVTLRCSPRSGDLSVYWYQQSLDQGLQFLIQYYNGEERAKGNILERFSAQQFPDLHSELNLSSLELGDSALYFCASSASEGGLPDTEAFFGQGTRLTVV.

The chain employs TRBV28 and TRBJ2-1, with 10 bases fitting TRBD2. This CDR3 has 16 amino acids. The V gene end was trimmed by 5 bases and the J gene end by 3 bases; junction bases not matched to a gene: 7. The V gene's germline CDR1 is MDHEN and CDR2 SYDVKM. CDR3: CASSQRAGGLYNEQFF. The CDR3 nucleotides are TGTGCCAGCAGTCAAAGAGCGGGAGGGCTCTACAATGAGCAGTTCTTC.

The chain joins TRBV7-9 to TRBJ2-1; D might be TRBD1 or TRBD2, each matching 5 bases. Trimming pared 1 base from V and 2 bases from J, leaving 15 bases between. Germline lookup yields CDR1 SEHNR and CDR2 FQNEAQ (reference sequence). The CDR3 contains 17 residues. The CDR3 reads CASSLVGGTGPYNEQFF. The CDR3 nucleotides are TGTGCCAGCAGCTTAGTAGGTGGGACGGGACCCTACAATGAGCAGTTCTTC.

The chain carries TRBV5-1 and TRBJ2-5; 9 bases map to TRBD1. CDR1 and CDR2 from the germline V gene are SGHRS and YFSETQ. This CDR3 is built from 14 residues. V dropped 4 bases and J dropped 5; count of bases not matched to a gene: 6. CDR3 coding DNA: TGCGCCAGCAGCCCGGGACAGGGAGGGGAGACCCAGTACTTC. It is translated as CASSPGQGGETQYF. Full variable domain (remainder filled in from reference TRBV5-1 and TRBJ2-5): KAGVTQTPRYLIKTRGQQVTLSCSPISGHRSVSWYQQTPGQGLQFLFEYFSETQRNKGNFPGRFSGRQFSNSRSEMNVSTLELGDSALYLCASSPGQGGETQYFGPGTRLLVL.

The gene calls are TRBV7-2 and TRBJ2-7; the D call may be TRBD1 or TRBD2 (5 bases each). V lost 1 base and J 0 bases, leaving 16 bases between the germline ends. The CDR3 has 17 residues. Germline V gene sequence: CDR1 SGHTA, CDR2 FQGNSA. The CDR3 region is CASSLGDPAAASYEQYF. The DNA for the CDR3 is TGTGCCAGCAGCTTAGGGGACCCGGCGGCAGCCTCCTACGAGCAGTACTTC.

CDR3 in amino acids: CASSHGQGAMNTEAFF. For the CDR3, the DNA is TGTGCCAGCAGTCATGGACAGGGGGCGATGAACACTGAAGCTTTCTTT. The chain combines TRBV5-6 with TRBJ1-1; 11 bases fit TRBD1. The germline V gene encodes CDR1 SGHDT and CDR2 YYEEEE. This CDR3 is built from 16 residues. V shed 5 bases and J 0 bases; nucleotides not matched to a gene: 6.

This clone was picked up one time. V gene TRBV2 combines with J gene TRBJ1-1, with 10 nucleotides matching TRBD1. This CDR3 is 14 amino acids long. Germline-derived CDR1 and CDR2 are SNHLY and FYNNEI. V was pared by 5 bases and J by 4 bases, with 4 bases of the junction left unmatched. The CDR3, as DNA: TGTGCCAGCAGTCCTGGGACAGGGGTCACTGAAGCTTTCTTT. Translated, it gives CASSPGTGVTEAFF.

This clone was detected only once. The chain carries TRBV27 and TRBJ2-5; either TRBD1 or TRBD2 may fit D (6 bases each). V dropped 1 base and J dropped 4 bases, with 16 bases sitting between them. This CDR3 has 16 amino acids. The germline V gene encodes CDR1 MNHEY and CDR2 SMNVEV (reference sequence). In DNA form, the CDR3 reads TGTGCCAGCAGTTTATTTTTCCAGGGGCGGGGAGAGACCCAGTACTTC. Its translation is CASSLFFQGRGETQYF.

The chain employs TRBV7-9 and TRBJ1-1; 7 bases match TRBD1. The ends lost 0 bases at V and 7 bases at J; junction bases unmatched: 5. The CDR3 consists of 14 residues. Germline V gives CDR1 SEHNR, CDR2 FQNEAQ (reference sequence). The CDR3 DNA follows: TGTGCCAGCAGCTTAGCCGGGACAGCCAGTGAAGCTTTCTTT. Translation: CASSLAGTASEAFF.

This chain connects TRBV13 to TRBJ2-7; tentatively, D is TRBD1 or TRBD2 (5 bases each). CDR1 and CDR2 (germline): PRHDT, FYEKMQ (reference sequence). This CDR3 comprises 15 residues. The V gene lost 5 bases and the J gene lost 2 bases, with 16 bases spanning the gap. The CDR3 nucleotides read TGTGCCAGCAGCCCAGCAGGTGGGGGTGCCTACGAGCAGTACTTC. Amino acids: CASSPAGGGAYEQYF.